This is a list of T cell receptor beta chains from one sample in a study of patients and donors after allogeneic stem cell transplantation. TCRdb itself ran the RT-PCR reads through MiXCR, one entry per CDR3 protein. The profile covers approximately 38,000 distinct CDR3 sequences, with roughly 29% appearing a single time and 55% to 75% taken by the ten largest. What was sequenced was blood, either unsorted or a sorted T cell fraction (not recorded which). The source of these receptors is a human donor who was either an allogeneic HSCT recipient or a stem cell or donor lymphocyte infusion donor (not recorded which). It is not recorded whose cells these are; they may come from a transplant donor. Each CDR3 is given with its conserved first and last residue. A D gene is named only where the DNA matches it firmly. Size tells how often a clone was seen (once, few, many) or the class of an expanded clone, and some rows leave it out.

abundance: many
j_gene: TRBJ1-4
v_gene: TRBV7-2
d_gene: -
CDR3nt: TGTGCCAGCAGCGTTACGATTACAACTAATGAAAAACTGTTTTTT
CDR3aa: CASSVTITTNEKLFF

abundance: few
j_gene: TRBJ1-1
v_gene: TRBV10-3
d_gene: -
CDR3nt: TGTGCCATCACCGAGAGGGTGGGAATGAACACTGAAGCTTTCTTT
CDR3aa: CAITERVGMNTEAFF

abundance: -
j_gene: TRBJ2-1
v_gene: TRBV12-3/TRBV12-4
d_gene: -
CDR3nt: TGTGCCAGCAGCGCCGATAGCGGACTTTACAATGAGCAGTTCTTC
CDR3aa: CASSADSGLYNEQFF

abundance: many
j_gene: TRBJ1-3
v_gene: TRBV25-1
d_gene: -
CDR3nt: TGTGCCAGCAGTTCCCCTAACAGGGCGAGCACCATATATTTT
CDR3aa: CASSSPNRASTIYF

abundance: -
j_gene: TRBJ2-3
v_gene: TRBV27
d_gene: -
CDR3nt: TGTGCCAGCGCGAAGTATGCTAGCACAGATACGCAGTATTTT
CDR3aa: CASAKYASTDTQYF

abundance: -
j_gene: TRBJ1-1
v_gene: TRBV3-1
d_gene: -
CDR3nt: TGTGCCAGCAGCCAAGACCCCGGGACTGACCTTGGTGCTTTCTTT
CDR3aa: CASSQDPGTDLGAFF

abundance: -
j_gene: TRBJ2-1
v_gene: TRBV13
d_gene: TRBD2
CDR3nt: TGTGCCAGCAGCTTAGGGCTAGCGGTGTCCTACAATGAGCAGTTCTTC
CDR3aa: CASSLGLAVSYNEQFF

abundance: -
j_gene: TRBJ2-3
v_gene: TRBV6-5
d_gene: -
CDR3nt: TGTGCCAGCAGTTACACCTATGCCTGGGGGAGAGTCACAGATACGCAGTATTTT
CDR3aa: CASSYTYAWGRVTDTQYF

abundance: -
j_gene: TRBJ2-7
v_gene: TRBV28
d_gene: -
CDR3nt: TGTGCCAGCAGTTTAATGACGGCGGGGTCCTACGAGCAGTACTTC
CDR3aa: CASSLMTAGSYEQYF

abundance: -
j_gene: TRBJ2-1
v_gene: TRBV4-2
d_gene: -
CDR3nt: TGTGCCAGCAGCCAAGATGATGAGCAGTTCTTC
CDR3aa: CASSQDDEQFF

abundance: -
j_gene: TRBJ2-3
v_gene: TRBV28
d_gene: TRBD1
CDR3nt: TGTGCCAGCAGCCACGGACAGGGTACAGATACGCAGTATTTT
CDR3aa: CASSHGQGTDTQYF

abundance: -
j_gene: TRBJ2-7
v_gene: TRBV6-6
d_gene: -
CDR3nt: TGTGCCAGCAGTTATGAGCGAACTTCTCGGAACGAGCAGTACTTC
CDR3aa: CASSYERTSRNEQYF

abundance: -
j_gene: TRBJ2-7
v_gene: TRBV28
d_gene: TRBD1
CDR3nt: TGTGCCAGCAGTCACGCCGACAGGGCCTACGAGCAGTACTTC
CDR3aa: CASSHADRAYEQYF

abundance: many
j_gene: TRBJ1-1
v_gene: TRBV29-1
d_gene: -
CDR3nt: TGCAGCGTTGAACTGGGAATGAACACTGAAGCTTTCTTT
CDR3aa: CSVELGMNTEAFF

abundance: -
j_gene: TRBJ2-2
v_gene: TRBV28
d_gene: -
CDR3nt: TGTGCCAGCAGTTTAAAGCGGGTCACCGGGGAGCTGTTTTTT
CDR3aa: CASSLKRVTGELFF

abundance: many
j_gene: TRBJ1-2
v_gene: TRBV7-9
d_gene: -
CDR3nt: TGTGCCAGCAGCTCGTCGATGGGGGGCTACACCTTC
CDR3aa: CASSSSMGGYTF

abundance: -
j_gene: TRBJ2-2
v_gene: TRBV14
d_gene: -
CDR3nt: TGTGCCAGCAGCCGACAGGTCCTCGGGGAGCTGTTTTTT
CDR3aa: CASSRQVLGELFF

abundance: -
j_gene: TRBJ2-5
v_gene: TRBV6-5
d_gene: TRBD2
CDR3nt: TGTGCCAGCAGTTACTCGAGAGCGGGAGGGCCTGAGACCCAGTACTTC
CDR3aa: CASSYSRAGGPETQYF

abundance: -
j_gene: TRBJ2-2
v_gene: TRBV12-3/TRBV12-4
d_gene: -
CDR3nt: TGTGCCAGCAGCCGGGCTAGAGGGACCGGGGAGCTGTTTTTT
CDR3aa: CASSRARGTGELFF

abundance: few
j_gene: TRBJ1-1
v_gene: TRBV10-3
d_gene: -
CDR3nt: TGTGCCGCACAGGGATGGGGCACTGAAGCTTTCTTT
CDR3aa: CAAQGWGTEAFF

abundance: -
j_gene: TRBJ1-6
v_gene: TRBV4-1
d_gene: TRBD1
CDR3nt: TGCGCCAGCAGCACTCGACAGGGGAATTCACCCCTCCACTTT
CDR3aa: CASSTRQGNSPLHF

abundance: -
j_gene: TRBJ2-5
v_gene: TRBV24-1
d_gene: -
CDR3nt: TGTGCCACCAGTCTCCTAGGGGAACGGAAAGAGACCCAGTACTTC
CDR3aa: CATSLLGERKETQYF

abundance: -
j_gene: TRBJ2-7
v_gene: TRBV5-1
d_gene: -
CDR3nt: TGCGCCAGCAGCTCGGTGGGACTCTACGAGCAGTACTTC
CDR3aa: CASSSVGLYEQYF

abundance: few
j_gene: TRBJ1-6
v_gene: TRBV6-6
d_gene: TRBD1
CDR3nt: TGTGCCAGCAGTTTGACAGGGGGCGGTTCACCCCTCCACTTT
CDR3aa: CASSLTGGGSPLHF

abundance: few
j_gene: TRBJ1-5
v_gene: TRBV28
d_gene: -
CDR3nt: TGTGCCAGCGAAGAAGAGAATGCGGTAACCCATCAGCCCCAGCATTTT
CDR3aa: CASEEENAVTHQPQHF

abundance: -
j_gene: TRBJ1-1
v_gene: TRBV10-3
d_gene: -
CDR3nt: TGTGCCATCAGCAGAATCATGAACACTGAAGCTTTCTTT
CDR3aa: CAISRIMNTEAFF

abundance: once
j_gene: TRBJ2-3
v_gene: TRBV5-1
d_gene: TRBD1
CDR3nt: TGCGCCAGCAGCTTCCAAGCGACAGGGGCTAGCACAGATACGCAGTATTTT
CDR3aa: CASSFQATGASTDTQYF

abundance: many
j_gene: TRBJ1-1
v_gene: TRBV7-8
d_gene: -
CDR3nt: TGTGCCAGCAGCTCAGACCGATACCTATCGAACACTGAAGCTTTCTTT
CDR3aa: CASSSDRYLSNTEAFF

abundance: many
j_gene: TRBJ2-1
v_gene: TRBV12-3/TRBV12-4
d_gene: -
CDR3nt: TGTGCCAGCAGTACCGCAGGATACCCCAATGAGCAGTTCTTC
CDR3aa: CASSTAGYPNEQFF

abundance: -
j_gene: TRBJ2-2
v_gene: TRBV29-1
d_gene: TRBD2
CDR3nt: TGCAGCGTTGAAACTAGCGGCGCGAACACCGGGGAGCTGTTTTTT
CDR3aa: CSVETSGANTGELFF

abundance: -
j_gene: TRBJ2-7
v_gene: TRBV20-1
d_gene: TRBD1
CDR3nt: TGCAGTGCTAGCAGGACAGGGCCCCACGAGCAGTACTTC
CDR3aa: CSASRTGPHEQYF

abundance: -
j_gene: TRBJ2-1
v_gene: TRBV6-2/TRBV6-3
d_gene: TRBD2
CDR3nt: TGTGCCAGCAGTGACGCCGGGACTAGCAGGTTTGAGCAGTTCTTC
CDR3aa: CASSDAGTSRFEQFF

abundance: few
j_gene: TRBJ1-1
v_gene: TRBV25-1
d_gene: TRBD1
CDR3nt: TGTGCCAGCAGCCAAAGGACAGGGGACACTGAAGCTTTCTTT
CDR3aa: CASSQRTGDTEAFF

abundance: -
j_gene: TRBJ2-7
v_gene: TRBV15
d_gene: -
CDR3nt: TGTGCCACCAGCCTAGGGACTCACTACGAGCAGTACTTC
CDR3aa: CATSLGTHYEQYF

abundance: many
j_gene: TRBJ1-6
v_gene: TRBV4-3
d_gene: -
CDR3nt: TGCGCCAGCAGCCAAGATGGAAACCGGGATTCACCCCTCCACTTT
CDR3aa: CASSQDGNRDSPLHF

abundance: few
j_gene: TRBJ1-5
v_gene: TRBV27
d_gene: -
CDR3nt: TGTGCCAGCAGTTTTTTGGGTAGCAATCAGCCCCAGCATTTT
CDR3aa: CASSFLGSNQPQHF

abundance: -
j_gene: TRBJ1-1
v_gene: TRBV18
d_gene: -
CDR3nt: TGTGCCAGCTCACCACGGGCTGGGGCGCCGGGGAACACTGAAGCTTTCTTT
CDR3aa: CASSPRAGAPGNTEAFF

abundance: -
j_gene: TRBJ2-3
v_gene: TRBV11-1
d_gene: -
CDR3nt: TGTGCCAGCAGCCCAATCCTCGGGAGCACAGATACGCAGTATTTT
CDR3aa: CASSPILGSTDTQYF

abundance: -
j_gene: TRBJ2-3
v_gene: TRBV29-1
d_gene: -
CDR3nt: TGCAGCGTCCGACAGTCAAGCACAGATACGCAGTATTTT
CDR3aa: CSVRQSSTDTQYF

abundance: few
j_gene: TRBJ1-5
v_gene: TRBV18
d_gene: -
CDR3nt: TGTGCCAGCTCACCAGCAAGGGGTAATCAGCCCCAGCATTTT
CDR3aa: CASSPARGNQPQHF

abundance: -
j_gene: TRBJ2-2
v_gene: TRBV5-4
d_gene: -
CDR3nt: TGTGCCAGCACCAATAGCGGGAACACCGGGGAGCTGTTTTTT
CDR3aa: CASTNSGNTGELFF